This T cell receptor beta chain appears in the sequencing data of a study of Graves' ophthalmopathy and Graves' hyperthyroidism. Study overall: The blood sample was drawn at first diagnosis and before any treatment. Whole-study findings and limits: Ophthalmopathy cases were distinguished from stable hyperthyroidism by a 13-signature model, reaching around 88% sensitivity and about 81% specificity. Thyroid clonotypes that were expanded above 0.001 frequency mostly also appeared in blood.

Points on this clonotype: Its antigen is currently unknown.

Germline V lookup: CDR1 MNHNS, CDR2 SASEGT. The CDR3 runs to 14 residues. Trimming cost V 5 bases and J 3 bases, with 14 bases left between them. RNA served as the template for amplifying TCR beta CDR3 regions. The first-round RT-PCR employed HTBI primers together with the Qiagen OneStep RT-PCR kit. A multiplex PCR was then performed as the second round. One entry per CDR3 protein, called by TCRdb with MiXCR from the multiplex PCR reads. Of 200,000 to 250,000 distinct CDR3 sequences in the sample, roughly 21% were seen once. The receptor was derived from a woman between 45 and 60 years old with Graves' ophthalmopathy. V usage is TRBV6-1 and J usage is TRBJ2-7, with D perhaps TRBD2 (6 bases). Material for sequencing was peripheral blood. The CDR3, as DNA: TGTGCCAGCAGTCCCAGGAGGGCAGGCTACGAGCAGTACTTC. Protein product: CASSPRRAGYEQYF.